Sequencing of this T cell receptor (beta chain) was carried out in a study of T cells after yellow fever vaccination. This clonotype occurred a few times. TCRdb passed the 5' RACE reads through MiXCR, listing each CDR3 protein once. The sample contains about 53,000 distinct CDR3 sequences, around 7% of which appear only once. CDR1 and CDR2 (germline): SGHRS, YFSETQ. The V and J ends lost 0 bases and 6 bases, in that order; junction bases with no gene match: 4. There are 14 residues in the CDR3. This sample comprised CD8+ T cells sorted from PBMCs, obtained on the day of the first yellow fever vaccination. The rearrangement joins TRBV5-1 to TRBJ1-1; 8 nucleotides line up with TRBD1. The sequence derives from a man between 18 and 35 years old who received the YFV17D yellow fever vaccine. The DNA for the CDR3 is TGCGCCAGCAGCTTGGGGACAGGGTCCGCTGAAGCTTTCTTT. This sequence encodes CASSLGTGSAEAFF.